The entry that follows covers one T cell receptor (beta chain) sequence. As yet, its antigen is unknown. V was clipped by 1 base and J by 6 bases, with 9 bases between them. Germline CDR1 and CDR2: MNHEY and SVGEGT. This CDR3 is built from 13 residues. The data were taken from a study of blood T cells in healthy people across ages. Study-wide points: Among long-lived donors, naive CD4+ cells were more numerous and diversity higher than in aged donors.

A second PCR of roughly 6 to 12 cycles used a sample-barcoded 5' primer and a J-beta primer mix. A tag from a template-switch adaptor with 12 random nucleotides marked each cDNA molecule. MiXCR was run by TCRdb on the 5' RACE reads, yielding one entry per CDR3 protein. The sample consists of over 1,500,000 distinct CDR3 sequences, around half of them appearing once. Individuals who donated were healthy Caucasians from Russia aged roughly 6 to 90. The TCR originated in a woman between 40 and 50 years old in good health. This rearrangement joins TRBV6-2 or TRBV6-3 to TRBJ1-2; possibly TRBD1 for D (5 bases). What was sequenced was blood. The CDR3 region has the DNA TGTGCCAGCAGTTACTGGGACGGAGATGGCTACACCTTC. It encodes CASSYWDGDGYTF.